The text below deals with one T cell receptor (beta chain). Its antigen is still unknown. Method: immunoSEQ multiplex PCR; TCRdb's copy keeps in-frame clones and lacks some. In the table there are 5,000 to 5,500 clones, 65% to 70% of which are singletons. This sample is drawn from a study of early stage breast cancer tumors. Study details: Of some 17 invasive breast tumors, fewer than 13 were hormone receptor-positive, HER2-negative. Each sample averaged around 10-fold read coverage. Regarding the study as a whole: Tumors had around 2.3-fold higher T cell density than normal breast.

Tumor samples used roughly 17-55 mg of diced tissue. The sequencing sample was made of breast tumor tissue. The receptor was derived from a person in their sixties with breast cancer.

CDR3 sequence: CASSPGGGRRDTEAFF. CDR3 coding DNA: TGTGCCAGCTCACCAGGGGGGGGGCGAAGGGACACTGAAGCTTTCTTT. The chain recombines TRBV18 with TRBJ1-1; possibly TRBD1 for D (6 bases). CDR3 length: 16 amino acids. The germline CDR1 and CDR2 sequences are KGHSH and LQKENI. V was pared by 2 bases and J by 3 bases, with 16 bases between. Filled out from reference TRBV18 and TRBJ1-1, the complete variable domain reads NAGVMQNPRHLVRRRGQEARLRCSPMKGHSHVYWYRQLPEEGLKFMVYLQKENIIDESGMPKERFSAEFPKEGPSILRIQQVVRGDSAAYFCASSPGGGRRDTEAFFGQGTRLTVV.